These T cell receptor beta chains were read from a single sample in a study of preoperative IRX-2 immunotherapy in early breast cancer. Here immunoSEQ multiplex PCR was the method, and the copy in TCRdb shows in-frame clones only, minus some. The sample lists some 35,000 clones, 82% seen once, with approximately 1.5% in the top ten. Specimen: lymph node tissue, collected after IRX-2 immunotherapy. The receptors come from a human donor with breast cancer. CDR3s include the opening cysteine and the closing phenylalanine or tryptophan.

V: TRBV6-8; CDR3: CASSRIQGAGGGTDTQYF
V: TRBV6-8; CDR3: CASSYSHRGGNTEAFF
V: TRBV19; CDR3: CASSRRSTNEKLFF
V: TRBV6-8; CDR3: CAISSTGRNQPQHF
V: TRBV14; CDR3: CASSQGARAFYGYTF
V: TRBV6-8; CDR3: CASSYSRYSGANVLTF
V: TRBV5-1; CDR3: CASSLGGLSTNEKLFF
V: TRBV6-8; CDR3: CASSATTGGNYGYTF
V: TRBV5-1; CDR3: CASSYGTSSTDTQYF
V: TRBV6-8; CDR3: CASSYSPSGGQFF
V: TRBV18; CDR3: CASSPWGGQTQETQYF
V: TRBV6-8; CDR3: CAIRGSQGIGGELFF
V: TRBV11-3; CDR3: CASSLDRFHSGANVLTF
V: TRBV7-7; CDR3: CASSLDLYGEAGTDTQYF
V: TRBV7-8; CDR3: CASSGNEVNEQFF
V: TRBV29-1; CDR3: CSVEEKDMAIYGYTF